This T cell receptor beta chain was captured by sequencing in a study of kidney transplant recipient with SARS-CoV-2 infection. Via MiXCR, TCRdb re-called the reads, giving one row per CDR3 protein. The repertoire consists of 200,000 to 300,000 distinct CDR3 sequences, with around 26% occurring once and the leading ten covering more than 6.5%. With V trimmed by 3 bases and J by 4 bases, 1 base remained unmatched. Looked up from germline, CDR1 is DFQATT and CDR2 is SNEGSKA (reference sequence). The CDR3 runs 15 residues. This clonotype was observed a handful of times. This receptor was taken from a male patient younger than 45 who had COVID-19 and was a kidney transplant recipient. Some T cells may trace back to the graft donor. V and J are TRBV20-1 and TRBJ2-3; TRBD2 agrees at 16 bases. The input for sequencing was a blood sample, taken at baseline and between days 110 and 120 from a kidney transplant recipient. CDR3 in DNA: TGCAGTGCTAGTGGGACTAGCGGGAGGGCAGATACGCAGTATTTT. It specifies CSASGTSGRADTQYF.